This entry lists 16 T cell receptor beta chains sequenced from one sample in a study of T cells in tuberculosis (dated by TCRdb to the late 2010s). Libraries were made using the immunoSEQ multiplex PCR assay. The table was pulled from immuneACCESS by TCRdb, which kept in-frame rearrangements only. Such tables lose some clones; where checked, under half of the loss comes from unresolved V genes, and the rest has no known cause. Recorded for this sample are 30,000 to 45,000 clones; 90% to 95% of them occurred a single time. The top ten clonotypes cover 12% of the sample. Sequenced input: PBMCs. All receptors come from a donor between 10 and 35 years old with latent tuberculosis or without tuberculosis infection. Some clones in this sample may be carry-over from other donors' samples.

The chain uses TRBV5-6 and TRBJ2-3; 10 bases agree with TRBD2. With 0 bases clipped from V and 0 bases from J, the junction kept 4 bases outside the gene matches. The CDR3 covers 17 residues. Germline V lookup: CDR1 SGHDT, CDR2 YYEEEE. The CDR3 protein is CASSLEFSGGSTDTQYF. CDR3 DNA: TGTGCCAGCAGCTTGGAGTTTAGCGGGGGGAGCACAGATACGCAGTATTTT.

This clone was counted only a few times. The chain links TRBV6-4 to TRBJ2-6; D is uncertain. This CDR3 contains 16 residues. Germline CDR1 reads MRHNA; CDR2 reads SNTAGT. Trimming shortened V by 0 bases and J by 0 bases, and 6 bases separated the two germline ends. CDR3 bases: TGTGCCAGCAGTGACTCTGCGAGCTCTGGGGCCAACGTCCTGACTTTC. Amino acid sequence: CASSDSASSGANVLTF.

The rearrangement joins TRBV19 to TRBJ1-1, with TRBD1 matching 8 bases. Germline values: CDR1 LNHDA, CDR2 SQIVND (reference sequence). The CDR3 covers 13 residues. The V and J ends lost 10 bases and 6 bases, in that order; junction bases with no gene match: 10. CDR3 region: CATLDRVESEAFF. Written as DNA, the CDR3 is TGTGCCACCTTGGACAGGGTTGAGTCTGAAGCTTTCTTT.

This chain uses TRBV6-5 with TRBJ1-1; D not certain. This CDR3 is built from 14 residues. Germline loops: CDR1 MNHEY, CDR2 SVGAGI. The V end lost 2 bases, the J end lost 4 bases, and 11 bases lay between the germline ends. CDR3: CASSYEVVGTEAFF. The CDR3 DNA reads TGTGCCAGCAGTTACGAGGTCGTCGGCACTGAAGCTTTCTTT.

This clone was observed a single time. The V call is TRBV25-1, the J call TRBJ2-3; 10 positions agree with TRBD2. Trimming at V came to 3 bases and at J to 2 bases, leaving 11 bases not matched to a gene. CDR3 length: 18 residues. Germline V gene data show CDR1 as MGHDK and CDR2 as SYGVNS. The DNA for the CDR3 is TGTGCCAGCAGTGATCGGACTAGCGGTTTTGTTTTCACAGATACGCAGTATTTT. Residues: CASSDRTSGFVFTDTQYF.

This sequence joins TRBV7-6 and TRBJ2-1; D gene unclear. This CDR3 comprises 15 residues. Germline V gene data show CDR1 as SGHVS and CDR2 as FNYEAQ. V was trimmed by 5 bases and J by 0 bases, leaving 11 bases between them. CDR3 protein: CASSPYRSSYNEQFF. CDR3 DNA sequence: TGTGCCAGCAGCCCCTACAGAAGCTCCTACAATGAGCAGTTCTTC.

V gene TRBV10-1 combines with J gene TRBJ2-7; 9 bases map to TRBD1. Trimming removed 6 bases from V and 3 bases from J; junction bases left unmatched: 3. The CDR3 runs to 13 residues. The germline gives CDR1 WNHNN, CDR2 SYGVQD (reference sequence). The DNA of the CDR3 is TGCGCCAGCAGGGCGGGACAGGGCTACGAGCAGTACTTC. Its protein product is CASRAGQGYEQYF.

The chain's CDR3 is CASSLDTGENTEAFF. CDR3 in DNA: TGTGCCAGCAGCCTAGATACAGGGGAGAACACTGAAGCTTTCTTT. The chain has TRBV14 and TRBJ1-1, with TRBD1 matching over 7 bases. This CDR3 has 15 residues. The V segment lost 4 bases and the J segment 1 base; nucleotides outside the gene matches: 6. Germline V gene lookup returns CDR1 SGHDN and CDR2 FVKESK.

The CDR3 protein is CASSLDRGEVGYGYTF. DNA for the CDR3: TGTGCCAGCAGCTTGGACAGGGGGGAGGTTGGCTATGGCTACACCTTC. The genes are TRBV5-4 and TRBJ1-2; 8 bases align to TRBD1. V gave up 0 bases and J gave up 4 bases; unmatched junction bases: 8. The CDR3 length is 16 residues. Germline V gene data show CDR1 as SGHNT and CDR2 as YYREEE (reference sequence).

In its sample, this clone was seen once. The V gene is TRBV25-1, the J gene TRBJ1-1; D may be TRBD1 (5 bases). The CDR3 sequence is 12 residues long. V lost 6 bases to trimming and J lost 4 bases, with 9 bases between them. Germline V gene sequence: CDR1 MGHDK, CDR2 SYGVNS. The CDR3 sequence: CASRKGATEAFF. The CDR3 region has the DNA TGTGCCAGCAGGAAAGGGGCCACTGAAGCTTTCTTT.

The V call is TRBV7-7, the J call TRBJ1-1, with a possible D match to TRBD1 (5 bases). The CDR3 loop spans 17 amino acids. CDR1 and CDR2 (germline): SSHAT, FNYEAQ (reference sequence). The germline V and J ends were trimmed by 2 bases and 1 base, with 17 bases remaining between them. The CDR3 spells CASSLMVLAGQNTEAFF. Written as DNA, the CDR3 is TGTGCCAGCAGCTTAATGGTCCTCGCAGGGCAGAACACTGAAGCTTTCTTT.

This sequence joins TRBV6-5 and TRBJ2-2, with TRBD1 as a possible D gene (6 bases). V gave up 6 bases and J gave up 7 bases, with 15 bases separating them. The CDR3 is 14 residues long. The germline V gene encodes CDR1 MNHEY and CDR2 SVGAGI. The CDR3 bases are TGTGCCAGCAGCCACTCAGGGGACGGCGGGGAGCTGTTTTTT. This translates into CASSHSGDGGELFF.

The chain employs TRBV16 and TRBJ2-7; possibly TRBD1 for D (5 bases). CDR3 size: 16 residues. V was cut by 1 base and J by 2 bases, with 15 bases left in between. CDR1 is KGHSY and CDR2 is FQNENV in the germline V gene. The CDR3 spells CASSQYRQGRTYEQYF. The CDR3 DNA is TGTGCCAGCAGCCAATATCGCCAGGGAAGGACCTACGAGCAGTACTTC.

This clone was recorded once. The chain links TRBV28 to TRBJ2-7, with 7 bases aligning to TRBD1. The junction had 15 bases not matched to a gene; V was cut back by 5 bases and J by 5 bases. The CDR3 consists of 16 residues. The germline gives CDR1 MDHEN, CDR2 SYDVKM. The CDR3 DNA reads TGTGCCAGCAGTCCTCACAATTTGGACAGGTGGGACGAGCAGTACGTC. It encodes CASSPHNLDRWDEQYV.

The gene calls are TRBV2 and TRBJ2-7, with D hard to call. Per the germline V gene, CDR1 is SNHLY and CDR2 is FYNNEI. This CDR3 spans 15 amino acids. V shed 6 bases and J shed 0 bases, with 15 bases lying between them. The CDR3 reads CASSLENLSSYEQYF. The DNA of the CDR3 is TGTGCCAGCAGCCTCGAGAACCTGAGCTCCTACGAGCAGTACTTC.

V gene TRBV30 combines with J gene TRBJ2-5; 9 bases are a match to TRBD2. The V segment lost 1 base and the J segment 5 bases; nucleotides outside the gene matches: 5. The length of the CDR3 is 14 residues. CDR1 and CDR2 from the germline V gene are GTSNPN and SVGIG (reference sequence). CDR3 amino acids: CAWSDLAGYETQYF. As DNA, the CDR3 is TGTGCCTGGAGTGATCTAGCGGGGTATGAGACCCAGTACTTC.